A selection of T cell receptor beta chains follows, all from one sample in a study of T cell repertoires in cytomegalovirus infection. A single record per CDR3 protein comes from TCRdb applying MiXCR to the reads. This table has about 490,000 distinct CDR3 sequences, approximately 15% appearing once. Sequenced input: CD8+ T cells from PBMCs. These receptors all come from a human donor in good health (CMV status not recorded). Some clones in this sample may be carry-over from other donors' samples. Each CDR3 is given with its conserved first and last residue. D genes are given only for firm matches. Size is omitted from some rows. Given values are once, few, many or a class for expanded clones.

abundance,d_gene,j_gene,v_gene,CDR3nt,CDR3aa
NA,NA,TRBJ1-5,TRBV27,TGTGCCAGCAGCTGGGATAGCAATCAGCCCCAGCATTTT,CASSWDSNQPQHF
many,TRBD2,TRBJ2-1,TRBV5-5,TGTGCCAGCACTTTCGGCGGGAGGGTGAATGAGCAGTTCTTC,CASTFGGRVNEQFF
NA,NA,TRBJ2-7,TRBV5-6,TGTGCCAGCAGCTTGGAACTAGCCTTATACGAGCAGTACTTC,CASSLELALYEQYF
NA,NA,TRBJ2-3,TRBV7-9,TGTGCCAGCAGCCCTTCCCTAACAGATACGCAGTATTTT,CASSPSLTDTQYF
many,NA,TRBJ2-2,TRBV10-3,TGTGCCATCAGTGAGCCCCAAGGAGGGACCGGGGAGCTGTTTTTT,CAISEPQGGTGELFF
many,NA,TRBJ1-6,TRBV24-1,TGTGCCACCAGTGAGATGGACAGCTCACCCCTCCACTTT,CATSEMDSSPLHF
many,NA,TRBJ1-3,TRBV7-9,TGTGCCAGCAGCTTAGGGACAAACTCTGGAAACACCATATATTTT,CASSLGTNSGNTIYF
few,TRBD2,TRBJ2-7,TRBV2,TGTGCCAGCATCGGGGGGGCTCAGTACTTC,CASIGGAQYF
many,TRBD1,TRBJ1-1,TRBV7-9,TGTGCCAGCAGCCCAGGGACAGTCCAAGCTTTCTTT,CASSPGTVQAFF
few,TRBD1,TRBJ2-7,TRBV5-6,TGTGCCAGCAGGGAAGACAGGGGCCCCTACGAGCAGTACTTC,CASREDRGPYEQYF
NA,NA,TRBJ2-2,TRBV2,TGTGCCAGCAGTGTTGACAGGCAAGACGTAAACACCGGGGAGCTGTTTTTT,CASSVDRQDVNTGELFF
NA,TRBD1,TRBJ2-7,TRBV27,TGTGCCAGCAGTTTTCAGGGGGCGCCGGACGAGCAGTACTTC,CASSFQGAPDEQYF
NA,TRBD1,TRBJ2-7,TRBV9,TGTGCCAGCAGCTTACGGACAGGTACAGAGCAGTACTTC,CASSLRTGTEQYF
few,TRBD2,TRBJ2-5,TRBV28,TGTGCCAGCAGTTCGACTAGCGGGAAGGGAAGGGAGACCCAGTACTTC,CASSSTSGKGRETQYF
few,NA,TRBJ1-1,TRBV12-3/TRBV12-4,TGTGCCAGCAGTTTAGTCGGGGGCAGGGCTGAAGCTTTCTTT,CASSLVGGRAEAFF
many,TRBD2,TRBJ2-3,TRBV7-3,TGTGCCAGCAGCTCTGCGGGGGGGCGCACAGATACGCAGTATTTT,CASSSAGGRTDTQYF
many,NA,TRBJ2-2,TRBV7-3,TGTGCCAGCAGCCGTACCCTTGGGAGTAGTGGGGAGCTGTTTTTT,CASSRTLGSSGELFF
few,NA,TRBJ1-1,TRBV5-1,TGCGCCAGCAGCTTGGCCAAAGGTGGCAGGGGTGGCACTGAAGCTTTCTTT,CASSLAKGGRGGTEAFF
many,TRBD2,TRBJ2-7,TRBV27,TGTGCCAGCAGTTTAACAGCGGGGGGCTACGAGCAGTACTTC,CASSLTAGGYEQYF
NA,NA,TRBJ1-5,TRBV19,TGTGCCAGTAGCTTTGGGGGGATGCAGGGGTGGTCATATAGCAATCAGCCCCAGCATTTT,CASSFGGMQGWSYSNQPQHF
few,NA,TRBJ1-2,TRBV19,TGTGCCAGTAGTTTAACACCTTATGGCTACACCTTC,CASSLTPYGYTF
NA,NA,TRBJ2-2,TRBV4-1,TGCGCCAGCAGCCACCCCCCCAGGCAGGAGCCCACGAACACCGGGGAGCTGTTTTTT,CASSHPPRQEPTNTGELFF
few,NA,TRBJ1-1,TRBV27,TGTGCCAGCATCCCGACTGAAGCTTTCTTT,CASIPTEAFF
many,TRBD2,TRBJ2-5,TRBV7-8,TGTGCCAGCAGCTCGAAGCGGGGGGGGAATAGAGAGACCCAGTACTTC,CASSSKRGGNRETQYF